This entry concerns a single T cell receptor beta chain. Its antigen is unknown. The PCR had 60 Vbeta and 13 Jbeta primers. Per the study methods: The authors later counted 65 million to 90 million unique TCR beta chains, 8.5 million to 13 million of them shared. Sequenced by immunoSEQ multiplex PCR; TCRdb stores in-frame clones only, minus some. V and J calls plus clone size are reproduced from that table; the DNA served to infer D and trimming. The repertoire includes 150,000 to 200,000 clones, roughly three quarters of them detected once, and about 2.5% sits in the top ten. This entry belongs to a study of cytomegalovirus exposure and HLA in healthy donors. At the level of the study: Unique TCRs numbering about 87 million, obtained from HLA-typed donors, made up an early data release. Overall study results and limits: In a later analysis, a missense DCLRE1C variant was linked to TCR beta V- and J-gene trimming.

The CDR3 sequence is 16 residues long. J gave up 4 bases and V 3 bases, and 10 bases lay outside the gene matches. The germline V gene encodes CDR1 SGDLS and CDR2 YYNGEE. The sequencing input was PBMCs. The clonotype was recovered from a woman between 50 and 59 years old in good health and CMV-seronegative. This sequence joins TRBV9 and TRBJ2-1, with TRBD1 matching 7 bases. The CDR3 sequence is CASSARGDRLYNEQFF. CDR3 in DNA: TGTGCCAGCAGCGCTCGTGGGGACAGACTATACAATGAGCAGTTCTTC. Using reference TRBV9 and TRBJ2-1 for the parts outside the CDR3, the full variable domain is DSGVTQTPKHLITATGQRVTLRCSPRSGDLSVYWYQQSLDQGLQFLIQYYNGEERAKGNILERFSAQQFPDLHSELNLSSLELGDSALYFCASSARGDRLYNEQFFGPGTRLTVL.